This TCR beta chain was captured by sequencing in a study of follicular helper T cells after annual influenza vaccination. Worth noting for this clone: The antigen is undetermined.

V gave up 6 bases and J gave up 2 bases, with 21 bases separating them. The CDR3 spans 17 residues. Germline lookup yields CDR1 LNHDA and CDR2 SQIVND (reference sequence). The time point is: 2015-2016 season, 7 days after influenza vaccination. Non-naive CD4+CXCR5+PD-1+ cTfh were sorted into ICOS+CD38+ and ICOS-CD38- fractions. Measured with immunoSEQ multiplex PCR; TCRdb has only the in-frame clones, and not every one. Here the sample spans about 10,000 clones, 75% to 90% being singletons. Overall study findings and caveats: Day 7 ICOS+CD38+ clones were most often found later in ICOS-CD38- cTfh cells. Each annual vaccination recalled recurring oligoclonal ICOS+CD38+ cTfh clonotypes.

This TCR was sampled from an adult who received the influenza vaccine. The chain has TRBV19 and TRBJ2-3; a possible D gene is TRBD1 (6 bases). The sample in question was CXCR5+ CD38- circulating T follicular helper cells from blood, obtained 7 days after influenza vaccination. The subset denotes: circulating Tfh, non-naive CD4+CXCR5+PD-1+ (ICOS+CD38+ or ICOS-CD38-). This chain's CDR3 is CASSPSGAGAITDTQYF. Written as DNA, the CDR3 is TGTGCCAGTAGCCCCTCAGGGGCAGGGGCTATCACAGATACGCAGTATTTT.